Below are 10 T cell receptor beta chains sequenced from a single sample in a study of cytomegalovirus exposure and HLA in healthy donors. The PCR made use of 60 Vbeta and 13 Jbeta primers. The method was immunoSEQ multiplex PCR; TCRdb's version includes in-frame clones alone and lacks a portion of them. The top ten hold 2.6% of the sample, which has over 150,000 clones, 65% to 85% seen once. Sequencing was carried out using PBMCs. Receptors were obtained from a woman aged 35 to 49 in good health and CMV-seropositive.

Written as DNA, the CDR3 is TGTGCCTGGAGCATTAGCGGGGGGGCATACGAGCAGTACTTC. This gives the protein CAWSISGGAYEQYF. J is TRBJ2-7 and V is TRBV30, with 11 bases that match TRBD2. Germline assignment: CDR1 GTSNPN and CDR2 SVGIG (reference sequence). V gave up 3 bases and J gave up 4 bases; unmatched junction bases: 5. CDR3 size: 14 residues.

The chain uses TRBV7-9 and TRBJ2-7; 10 nucleotides match TRBD1. CDR1 is SEHNR, CDR2 FQNEAQ, per germline (reference sequence). J gave up 3 bases and V 5 bases, and 7 bases lay outside the gene matches. The CDR3 has 15 amino acids. The CDR3 region is CASSPTRTGGYEQYF. The CDR3 DNA follows: TGTGCCAGCAGCCCCACTAGGACAGGGGGCTACGAGCAGTACTTC.

DNA of the CDR3: TGTGCCAGCAGAAAGACAGGGGGCGAGCAGTACTTC. Protein: CASRKTGGEQYF. This rearrangement joins TRBV7-9 to TRBJ2-7; 9 nucleotides agree with TRBD1. The CDR3 spans 12 residues. The V and J ends lost 6 bases and 6 bases, in that order; junction bases with no gene match: 3. Germline V gene lookup returns CDR1 SEHNR and CDR2 FQNEAQ (reference sequence).

This clone came up once. This chain joins TRBV27 and TRBJ2-1; D uncertain. The germline V and J ends were trimmed by 1 base and 8 bases, with 9 bases remaining between them. The CDR3 covers 13 residues. Germline V gene sequence: CDR1 MNHEY, CDR2 SMNVEV (reference sequence). CDR3 loop: CASSLFPSYEQFF. The CDR3 coding sequence is TGTGCCAGCAGTTTATTCCCCTCTTATGAGCAGTTCTTC.

The rearrangement joins TRBV11-3 to TRBJ2-7, with D hard to call. Trimming left V 5 bases short and J 2 bases short, with 10 bases between. In germline, CDR1 is SGHNT, CDR2 YENEEA. There are 13 residues in the CDR3. CDR3 sequence: CASSHSIPYEQYF. CDR3 bases: TGTGCCAGCAGCCACAGTATCCCCTACGAGCAGTACTTC.

V and J are TRBV2 and TRBJ2-5; 9 nucleotides align to TRBD2. Trimming took 6 bases from V and 4 from J; bases not matched to a gene: 6. The CDR3 sequence is 14 residues long. Germline lookup yields CDR1 SNHLY and CDR2 FYNNEI. For the CDR3, the DNA is TGTGCCAGCAGGAGGGGACTAGCAACAGAGACCCAGTACTTC. This sequence encodes CASRRGLATETQYF.

The chain couples TRBV10-2 to TRBJ2-7, with TRBD2 identical over 9 bases. Looked up from germline, CDR1 is WSHSY and CDR2 is SAAADI. V was pared by 5 bases and J by 12 bases, with 17 bases of the junction left unmatched. This CDR3 is 15 amino acids long. CDR3 sequence reads: CASSNPGLADPAGYF. The DNA for the CDR3 is TGCGCCAGCAGTAACCCGGGACTAGCAGACCCCGCGGGGTACTTC.

This chain links TRBV5-1 with TRBJ2-5; the match to TRBD2 covers 12 bases. J was trimmed by 4 bases and V by 0 bases; bases with no gene match: 4. Germline V gene data show CDR1 as SGHRS and CDR2 as YFSETQ. The CDR3 totals 16 residues. CDR3 DNA: TGCGCCAGCAGCTTGGCCCCTAGCGGGAGGGGAGAGACCCAGTACTTC. It codes for CASSLAPSGRGETQYF.

The V and J genes are TRBV6-5 and TRBJ2-5; 10 nucleotides agree with TRBD2. CDR3 length: 16 residues. In germline, CDR1 is MNHEY, CDR2 SVGAGI. V lost 0 bases, J lost 5 bases, and 6 bases stayed unmatched. This chain's CDR3 is CASSYSTSGWSETQYF. The DNA for the CDR3 is TGTGCCAGCAGTTACTCGACTAGCGGGTGGTCCGAGACCCAGTACTTC.

The rearrangement uses TRBV4-1 and TRBJ1-5, with a weak D call TRBD1 (5 bases). The CDR3 loop spans 16 amino acids. Trimming removed 4 bases at V and 0 bases at J, with 13 bases between. Germline-derived CDR1 and CDR2 are MGHRA and YSYEKL. CDR3 DNA sequence: TGCGCCAGCAGCCTACCGCCAGGGAATAGCAATCAGCCCCAGCATTTT. This translates into CASSLPPGNSNQPQHF.